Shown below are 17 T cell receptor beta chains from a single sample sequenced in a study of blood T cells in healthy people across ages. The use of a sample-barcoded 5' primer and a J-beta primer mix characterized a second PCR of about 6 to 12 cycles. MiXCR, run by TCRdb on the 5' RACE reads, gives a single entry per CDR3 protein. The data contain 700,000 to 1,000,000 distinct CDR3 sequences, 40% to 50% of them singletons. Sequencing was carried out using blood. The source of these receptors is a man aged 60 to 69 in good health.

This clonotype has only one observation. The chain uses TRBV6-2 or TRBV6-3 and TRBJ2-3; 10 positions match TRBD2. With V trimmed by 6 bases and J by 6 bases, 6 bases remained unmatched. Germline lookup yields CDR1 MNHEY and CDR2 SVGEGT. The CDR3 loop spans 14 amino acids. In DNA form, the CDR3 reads TGTGCCAGCAGGGCGGGACTAGCGCGTGATACGCAGTATTTT. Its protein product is CASRAGLARDTQYF.

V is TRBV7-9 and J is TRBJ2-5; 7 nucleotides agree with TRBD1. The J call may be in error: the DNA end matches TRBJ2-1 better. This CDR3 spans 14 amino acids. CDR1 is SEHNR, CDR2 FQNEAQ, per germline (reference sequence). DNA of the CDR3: TGTGCCAGCAGACGGACAGGCATCCAAGAGACCCAGTTCTTC. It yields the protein CASRRTGIQETQFF.

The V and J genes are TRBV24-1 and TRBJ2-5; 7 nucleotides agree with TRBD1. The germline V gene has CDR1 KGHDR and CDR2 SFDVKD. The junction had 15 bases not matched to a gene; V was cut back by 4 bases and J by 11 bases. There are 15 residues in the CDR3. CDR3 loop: CATSDRDSQYNEQYF. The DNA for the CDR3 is TGTGCCACCAGTGACAGGGACAGTCAATACAATGAGCAGTACTTC.

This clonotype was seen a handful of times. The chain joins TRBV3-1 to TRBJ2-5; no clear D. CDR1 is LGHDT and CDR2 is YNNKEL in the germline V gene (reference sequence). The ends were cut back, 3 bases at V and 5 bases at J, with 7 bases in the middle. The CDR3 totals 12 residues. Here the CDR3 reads CASSQTSETQYF. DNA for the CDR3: TGTGCCAGCAGCCAGACCTCGGAGACCCAGTACTTC.

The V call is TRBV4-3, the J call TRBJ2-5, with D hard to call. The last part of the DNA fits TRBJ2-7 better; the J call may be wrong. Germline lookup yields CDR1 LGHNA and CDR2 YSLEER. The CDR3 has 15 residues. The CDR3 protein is CASSQDLLVRNEQYF. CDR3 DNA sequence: TGCGCCAGCAGCCAAGATCTTCTGGTACGGAACGAGCAGTACTTC.

CDR3 coding DNA: TGTGCCAGCAGCGGGAGGCAGGGGGTACGAAACGGCTACACCTTC. Protein sequence: CASSGRQGVRNGYTF. The J gene is TRBJ1-2, the V gene TRBV9, with 7 bases matching TRBD1. With V trimmed by 3 bases and J by 8 bases, 13 bases remained unmatched. CDR3 size: 15 residues. Germline assignment: CDR1 SGDLS and CDR2 YYNGEE.

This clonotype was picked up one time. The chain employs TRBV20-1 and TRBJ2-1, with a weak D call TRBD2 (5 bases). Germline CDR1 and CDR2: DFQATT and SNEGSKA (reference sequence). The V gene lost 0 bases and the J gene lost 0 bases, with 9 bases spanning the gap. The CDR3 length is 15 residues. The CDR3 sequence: CSARDAGSSYNEQFF. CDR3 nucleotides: TGCAGTGCTAGAGATGCTGGGAGCTCCTACAATGAGCAGTTCTTC.

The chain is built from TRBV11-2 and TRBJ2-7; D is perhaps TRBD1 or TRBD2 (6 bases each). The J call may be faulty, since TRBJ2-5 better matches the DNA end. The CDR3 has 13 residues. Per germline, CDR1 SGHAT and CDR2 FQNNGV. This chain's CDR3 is CASTLGGPGTQYF. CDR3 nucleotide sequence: TGTGCCAGCACCCTGGGGGGCCCAGGGACCCAGTACTTC.

CDR3 residues: CSAGPLPRAKNIQYF. CDR3 DNA: TGCAGTGCTGGACCTTTACCGAGAGCCAAAAACATTCAGTACTTC. V is TRBV20-1 and J is TRBJ2-4; D is ambiguous. Trimming shortened V by 5 bases and J by 0 bases, and 14 bases separated the two germline ends. This CDR3 is 15 amino acids long. Germline lookup yields CDR1 DFQATT and CDR2 SNEGSKA (reference sequence).

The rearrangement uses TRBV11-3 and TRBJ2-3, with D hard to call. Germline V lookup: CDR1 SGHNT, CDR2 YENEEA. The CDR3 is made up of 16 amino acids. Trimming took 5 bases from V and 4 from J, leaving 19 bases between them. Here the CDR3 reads CASSRSGSTYADTQYF. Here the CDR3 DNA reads TGTGCCAGCAGCCGGTCTGGGTCGACGTACGCAGATACGCAGTATTTT.

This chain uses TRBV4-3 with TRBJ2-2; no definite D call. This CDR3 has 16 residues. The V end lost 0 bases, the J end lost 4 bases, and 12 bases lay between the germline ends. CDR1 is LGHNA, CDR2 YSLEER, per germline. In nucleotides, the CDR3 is TGCGCCAGCAGCCAAGATCGGACCCCCGCCACCGGGGAGCTGTTTTTT. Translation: CASSQDRTPATGELFF.

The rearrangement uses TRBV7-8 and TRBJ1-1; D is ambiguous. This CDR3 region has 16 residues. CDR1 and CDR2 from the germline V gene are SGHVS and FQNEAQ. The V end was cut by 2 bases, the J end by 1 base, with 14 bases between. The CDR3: CASSLSRGSSNTEAFF. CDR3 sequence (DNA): TGTGCCAGCAGCTTATCGAGAGGGTCCTCGAACACTGAAGCTTTCTTT. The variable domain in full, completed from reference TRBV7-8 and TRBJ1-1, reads GAGVSQSPRYKVAKRGQDVALRCDPISGHVSLFWYQQALGQGPEFLTYFQNEAQLDKSGLPSDRFFAERPEGSVSTLKIQRTQQEDSAVYLCASSLSRGSSNTEAFFGQGTRLTVV.

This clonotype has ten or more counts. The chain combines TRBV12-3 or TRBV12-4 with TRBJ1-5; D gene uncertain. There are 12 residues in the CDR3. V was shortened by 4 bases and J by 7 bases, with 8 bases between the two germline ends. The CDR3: CASSSLGQPQHF. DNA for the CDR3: TGTGCCAGCAGTTCTTTGGGCCAGCCCCAGCATTTT.

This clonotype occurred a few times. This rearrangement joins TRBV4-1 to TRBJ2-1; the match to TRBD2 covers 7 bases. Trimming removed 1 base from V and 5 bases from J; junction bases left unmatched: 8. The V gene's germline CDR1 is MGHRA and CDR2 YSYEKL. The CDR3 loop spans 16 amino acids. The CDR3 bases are TGCGCCAGCAGCCAAGCATGGGACTACCAAAACAATGAGCAGTTCTTC. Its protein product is CASSQAWDYQNNEQFF.

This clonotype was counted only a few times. CDR3 bases: TGTGCCACCCGAAGGACAGGGGGCTTCAATGAGCAGTTCTTC. Amino acids: CATRRTGGFNEQFF. J is TRBJ2-1 and V is TRBV19; 11 nucleotides match TRBD1. This CDR3 contains 14 residues. Germline V lookup: CDR1 LNHDA, CDR2 SQIVND (reference sequence). V dropped 10 bases and J dropped 6; count of bases not matched to a gene: 8.

CDR3 in amino acids: CASSYRDSEIDGYTF. The CDR3 DNA is TGCGCCAGCAGCTACCGGGACAGCGAGATTGATGGCTACACCTTC. V and J are TRBV5-1 and TRBJ1-2; 7 positions agree with TRBD1. The J segment lost 6 bases and the V segment lost 3 bases, leaving 11 bases of the junction unmatched. The CDR3 loop spans 15 amino acids. CDR1 is SGHRS, CDR2 YFSETQ, per germline.

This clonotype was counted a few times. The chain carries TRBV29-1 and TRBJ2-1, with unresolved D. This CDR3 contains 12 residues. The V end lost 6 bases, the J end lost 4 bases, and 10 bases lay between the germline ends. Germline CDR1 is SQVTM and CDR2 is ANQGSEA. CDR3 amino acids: CSVRTEYNEQFF. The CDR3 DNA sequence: TGCAGCGTCCGGACGGAATACAATGAGCAGTTCTTC.